These 8 T cell receptor beta chains were all obtained from the same sample, sequenced in a study of regulatory T cells in long-lasting Graves disease. Building of the TCR beta libraries involved iRepertoire HTBI primers and Arm-PCR of CDR3 regions. TCRdb re-derived calls from the multiplex PCR reads in MiXCR, one entry per CDR3 protein. The sample has roughly 500,000 distinct CDR3 sequences; about 13% are singletons. This sample's time point: newly diagnosed GD, antithyroid drugs for less than 3 months. TCR sequences were obtained from RNA taken from PBMCs. The same sample was also studied in work on T cells in Graves' hyperthyroidism and ophthalmopathy.

The specimen was peripheral blood mononuclear cells (PBMCs), collected at new diagnosis, from a patient treated with antithyroid drugs. These TCRs come from a man aged 25-45 years with Graves disease.

This clonotype showed up just a few times. The chain links TRBV20-1 to TRBJ2-3; D is possibly TRBD2 (6 bases). V gave up 1 base and J gave up 4 bases, with 15 bases separating them. This CDR3 comprises 15 residues. Germline-derived CDR1 and CDR2 are DFQATT and SNEGSKA (reference sequence). CDR3 sequence: CSARVPGVSADTQYF. The CDR3, as DNA: TGCAGTGCTAGAGTTCCGGGAGTAAGTGCAGATACGCAGTATTTT.

In this sample, this clonotype turned up many times. This chain links TRBV24-1 with TRBJ2-3, with a weak D call TRBD1 (5 bases). Trimming removed 0 bases from V and 0 bases from J, with 12 bases in between. The CDR3 has 17 amino acids. Germline CDR1 KGHDR, CDR2 SFDVKD. CDR3 residues: CATSDLTGASSTDTQYF. CDR3 DNA sequence: TGTGCCACCAGTGATTTGACAGGAGCCTCTAGCACAGATACGCAGTATTTT.

This clonotype occurred many times. V is TRBV12-3 or TRBV12-4 and J is TRBJ2-6; D gene unclear. The ends were cut back, 5 bases at V and 1 base at J, with 9 bases in the middle. The CDR3 is 15 amino acids. CDR3 DNA: TGTGCCAGCAGTGGGCAGTCGTCTGGGGCCAACGTCCTGACTTTC. Protein: CASSGQSSGANVLTF.

Ten or more counts support this clonotype. This chain connects TRBV27 to TRBJ1-5, with D possibly TRBD1 on 6 matching bases. Trimming took off 5 bases at V and 7 bases at J, with 12 bases between the two ends. Looked up from germline, CDR1 is MNHEY and CDR2 is SMNVEV (reference sequence). The CDR3 spans 13 residues. The CDR3 loop reads CASSRNRDQPQHF. Written as DNA, the CDR3 is TGTGCCAGCAGTAGGAACAGGGACCAGCCCCAGCATTTT.

The CDR3 nucleotides are TGCAGTGCTCGGTCCGGACGGTATGGCGGGGAGCTGTTTTTT. Translation gives CSARSGRYGGELFF. V and J are TRBV20-1 and TRBJ2-2, with unresolved D. The ends were cut back, 5 bases at V and 7 bases at J, with 17 bases in the middle. The CDR3 covers 14 residues. Germline CDR1 DFQATT, CDR2 SNEGSKA (reference sequence).

Details on this clonotype: This likely traces to a read error, being one base from a far larger clone. The chain links TRBV9 to TRBJ2-2; D call uncertain. Germline V gene lookup returns CDR1 SGDLS and CDR2 YYNGEE. V was pared by 0 bases and J by 7 bases, with 4 bases between. The CDR3 length is 12 residues. The CDR3 sequence: CASSVAVGELFF. CDR3 bases: TGTGCCAGCAGCGTAGCGGTCGGGGAGCTGTTTTTT.

This clonotype was seen only a few times. The rearrangement links TRBV4-1 to TRBJ2-3; 8 bases agree with TRBD1. Losses at the gene ends were 6 bases for V and 4 bases for J; bases not matched to a gene: 9. The CDR3 is 15 amino acids. CDR1 is MGHRA and CDR2 is YSYEKL in the germline V gene. The DNA of the CDR3 is TGCGCCAGCAGTCCAGGGGGCGGGACATCAGATACGCAGTATTTT. Protein sequence: CASSPGGGTSDTQYF.

This clonotype was recorded many times. The chain uses TRBV27 and TRBJ2-1; D unclear. Germline V lookup: CDR1 MNHEY, CDR2 SMNVEV (reference sequence). V gave up 2 bases and J gave up 11 bases, with 16 bases separating them. The CDR3 sequence is 14 residues long. CDR3 region: CASSLRADPGKQFF. CDR3 DNA sequence: TGTGCCAGCAGTTTAAGGGCCGATCCCGGAAAGCAGTTCTTC.